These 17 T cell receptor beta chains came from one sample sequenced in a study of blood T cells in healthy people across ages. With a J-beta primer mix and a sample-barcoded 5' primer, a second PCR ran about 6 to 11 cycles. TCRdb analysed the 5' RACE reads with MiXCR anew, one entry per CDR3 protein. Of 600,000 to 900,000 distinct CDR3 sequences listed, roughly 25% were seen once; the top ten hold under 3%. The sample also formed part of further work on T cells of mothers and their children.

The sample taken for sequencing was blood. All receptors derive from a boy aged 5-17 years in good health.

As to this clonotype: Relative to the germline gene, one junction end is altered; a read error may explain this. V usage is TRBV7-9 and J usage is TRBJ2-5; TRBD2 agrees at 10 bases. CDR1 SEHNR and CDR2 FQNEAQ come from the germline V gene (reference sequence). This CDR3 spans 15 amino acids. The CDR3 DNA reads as TGTGCCAGCAGCTCTAGCGGGGGACAGCGGGAGGCCCAGCACTTC. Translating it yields CASSSSGGQREAQHF.

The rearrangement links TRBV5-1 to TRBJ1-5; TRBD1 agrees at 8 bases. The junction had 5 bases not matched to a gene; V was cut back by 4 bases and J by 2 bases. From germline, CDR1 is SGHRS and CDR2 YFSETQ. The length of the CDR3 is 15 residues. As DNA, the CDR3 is TGCGCCAGCAGCACCACAGGGGGAGGCAATCAGCCCCAGCATTTT. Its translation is CASSTTGGGNQPQHF.

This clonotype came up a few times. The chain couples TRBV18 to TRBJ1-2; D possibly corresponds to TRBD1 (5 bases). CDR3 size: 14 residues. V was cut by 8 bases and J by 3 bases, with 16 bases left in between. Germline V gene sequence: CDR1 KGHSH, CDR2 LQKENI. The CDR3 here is CASLTGEGYYGYTF. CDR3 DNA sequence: TGTGCCAGCCTCACGGGAGAGGGGTACTATGGCTACACCTTC.

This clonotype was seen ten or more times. The CDR3 nucleotides read TGTGCCAGCACCATAGCCGTAACCTATAATTCACCCCTCCACTTT. It is translated as CASTIAVTYNSPLHF. The chain couples TRBV12-3 or TRBV12-4 to TRBJ1-6; D uncertain. The CDR3 spans 15 residues. V lost 7 bases to trimming and J lost 2 bases, with 12 bases between them.

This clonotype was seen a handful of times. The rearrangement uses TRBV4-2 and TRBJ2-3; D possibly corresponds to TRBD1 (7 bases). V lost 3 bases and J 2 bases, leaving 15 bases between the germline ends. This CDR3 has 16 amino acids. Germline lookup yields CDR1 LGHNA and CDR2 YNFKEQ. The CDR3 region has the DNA TGTGCCAGCAGCCACCCAGGGGGGACGGACACAGATACGCAGTATTTT. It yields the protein CASSHPGGTDTDTQYF.

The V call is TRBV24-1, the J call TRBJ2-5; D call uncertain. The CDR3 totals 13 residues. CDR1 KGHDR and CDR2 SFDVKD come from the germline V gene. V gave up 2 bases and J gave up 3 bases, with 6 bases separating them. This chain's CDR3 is CATSDSLEETQYF. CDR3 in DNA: TGTGCCACCAGTGATTCCCTCGAAGAGACCCAGTACTTC.

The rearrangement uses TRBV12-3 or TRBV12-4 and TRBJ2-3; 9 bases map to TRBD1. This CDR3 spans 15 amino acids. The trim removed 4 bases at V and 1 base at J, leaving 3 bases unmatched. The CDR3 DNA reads TGTGCCAGCAGTTGGGACAGGGTTGGCACAGATACGCAGTATTTT. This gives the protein CASSWDRVGTDTQYF.

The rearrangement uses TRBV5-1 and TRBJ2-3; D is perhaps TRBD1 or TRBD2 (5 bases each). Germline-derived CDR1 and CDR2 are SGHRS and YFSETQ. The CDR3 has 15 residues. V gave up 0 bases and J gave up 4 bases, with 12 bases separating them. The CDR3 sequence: CASSLGDRDPDTQYF. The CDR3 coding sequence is TGCGCCAGCAGCTTGGGAGACCGGGACCCAGATACGCAGTATTTT.

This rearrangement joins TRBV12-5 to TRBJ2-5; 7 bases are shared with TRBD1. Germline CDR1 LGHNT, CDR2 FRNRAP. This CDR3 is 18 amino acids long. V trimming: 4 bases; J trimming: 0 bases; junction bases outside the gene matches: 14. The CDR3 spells CASGSILSGQHYQETQYF. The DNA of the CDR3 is TGTGCTAGTGGTTCTATTTTATCGGGACAGCACTACCAAGAGACCCAGTACTTC.

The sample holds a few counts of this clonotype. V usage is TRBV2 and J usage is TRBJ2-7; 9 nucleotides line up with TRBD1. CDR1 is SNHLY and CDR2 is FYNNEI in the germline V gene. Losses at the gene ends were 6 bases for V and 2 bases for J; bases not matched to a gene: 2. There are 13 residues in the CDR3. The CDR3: CASRDRGTYEQYF. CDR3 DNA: TGTGCCAGCAGGGACAGGGGCACCTACGAGCAGTACTTC. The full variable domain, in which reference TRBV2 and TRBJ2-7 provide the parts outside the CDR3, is EPEVTQTPSHQVTQMGQEVILRCVPISNHLYFYWYRQILGQKVEFLVSFYNNEISEKSEIFDDQFSVERPDGSNFTLKIRSTKLEDSAMYFCASRDRGTYEQYFGPGTRLTVT.

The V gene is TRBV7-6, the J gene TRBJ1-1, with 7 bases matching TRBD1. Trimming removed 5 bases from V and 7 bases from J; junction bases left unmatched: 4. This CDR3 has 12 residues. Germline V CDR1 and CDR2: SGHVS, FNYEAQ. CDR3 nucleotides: TGTGCCAGCAGCCAACGACAGGGTGAAGCTTTCTTT. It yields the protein CASSQRQGEAFF.

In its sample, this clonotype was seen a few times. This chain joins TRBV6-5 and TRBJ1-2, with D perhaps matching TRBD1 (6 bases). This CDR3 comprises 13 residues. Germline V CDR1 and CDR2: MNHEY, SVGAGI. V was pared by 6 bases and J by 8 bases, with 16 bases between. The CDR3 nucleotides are TGTGCCAGCAGCCCTAGGACAGTCAGGGGCTACACCTTC. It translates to CASSPRTVRGYTF.

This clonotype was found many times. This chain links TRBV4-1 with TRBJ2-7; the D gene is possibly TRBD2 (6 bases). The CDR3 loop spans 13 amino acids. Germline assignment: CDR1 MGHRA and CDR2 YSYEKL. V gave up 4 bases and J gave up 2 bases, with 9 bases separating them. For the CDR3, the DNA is TGCGCCAGCAGCCCAACGGGGGCCTACGAGCAGTACTTC. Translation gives CASSPTGAYEQYF.

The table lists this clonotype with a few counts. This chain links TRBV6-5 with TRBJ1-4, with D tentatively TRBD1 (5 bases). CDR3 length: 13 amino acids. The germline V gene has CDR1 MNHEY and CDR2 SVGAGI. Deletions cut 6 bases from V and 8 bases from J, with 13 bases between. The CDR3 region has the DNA TGTGCCAGCAGAACCGAGGGACGCGAAAAACTGTTTTTT. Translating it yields CASRTEGREKLFF.

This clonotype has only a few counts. This chain's CDR3 is CAISESTVKRGPDTQYF. In DNA, the CDR3 is TGTGCCATCAGTGAGTCGACGGTCAAGCGGGGCCCAGATACGCAGTATTTT. The rearrangement uses TRBV10-3 and TRBJ2-3; 7 bases align to TRBD2. CDR3 length: 17 amino acids. Looked up from germline, CDR1 is ENHRY and CDR2 is SYGVKD. The trim removed 0 bases at V and 4 bases at J, leaving 10 bases unmatched.

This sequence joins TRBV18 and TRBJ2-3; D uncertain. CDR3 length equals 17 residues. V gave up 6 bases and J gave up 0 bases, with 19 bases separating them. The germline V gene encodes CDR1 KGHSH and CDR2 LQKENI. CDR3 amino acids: CASSPVGRRDSTDTQYF. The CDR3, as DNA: TGTGCCAGCTCCCCGGTCGGCCGAAGAGATAGCACAGATACGCAGTATTTT.

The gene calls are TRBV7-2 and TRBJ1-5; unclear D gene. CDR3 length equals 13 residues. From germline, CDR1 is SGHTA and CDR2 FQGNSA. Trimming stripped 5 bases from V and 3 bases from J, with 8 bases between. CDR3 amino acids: CASSPLNNQPQHF. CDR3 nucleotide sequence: TGTGCCAGCAGCCCCCTAAACAATCAGCCCCAGCATTTT.